This T cell receptor beta chain emerged from a study of T-cell reconstitution after alpha-beta-depleted transplantation in children. The TCRbeta library incorporated unique molecular identifiers. TCRdb processed the PCR reads anew with MiXCR; each CDR3 protein has one entry. This repertoire shows 95,000 to 120,000 distinct CDR3 sequences, approximately 6.6% found once; its top ten account for roughly 23%. Points on this clonotype: Its matching antigen is unknown.

Findings and limits, study-wide: Newly generated T cells supplied most T-cell counts and diversity one year post-transplant.

This specimen consisted of PBMCs, mostly from graft donor cells, obtained 360 days after TCRalphabeta/CD19-depleted stem cell transplant. This TCR came from a male patient aged 2-9 years who had a stem cell transplant for acute lymphoblastic leukemia, so the T cells may come from the graft donor.

Written as DNA, the CDR3 is TGTGCCAGCAGTGAAACTAGCTCCTATAATTCACCCCTCCACTTT. The encoded protein is CASSETSSYNSPLHF. This sequence joins TRBV25-1 and TRBJ1-6; D gene ambiguous. The germline gives CDR1 MGHDK, CDR2 SYGVNS. The length of the CDR3 is 15 residues. Trimming left V 2 bases short and J 0 bases short, with 5 bases between.